This entry concerns a single T cell receptor (beta chain). No antigen is known for it. This sample stems from a study of read filtering for tumor transcriptome and immune sequencing. Study at large: Whole-transcriptome libraries were prepared after DNase treatment.

Molecular barcoded adaptors covering alpha/delta and beta/gamma chains were used on approximately 400 ng RNA. In TCRdb, the reads were re-called with MiXCR into one record per CDR3 protein. This table holds roughly 69,000 distinct CDR3 sequences, around 14% found once. Trimming removed 3 bases at V and 4 bases at J, with 16 bases between. Germline V gene lookup returns CDR1 DFQATT and CDR2 SNEGSKA (reference sequence). The CDR3 contains 14 residues. Study-wide findings and caveats: Dropping single-read clonotypes raised IR-seq and RNA-seq shared-clonotype correlation. Single-read clonotypes: 80% to 90% of IR-seq clonotypes (around 3.4% of reads), around three quarters of RNA-seq clonotypes (roughly 49% of reads).

This sequence joins TRBV20-1 and TRBJ2-7; tentatively, D is TRBD1 (6 bases). This sequence originates from a donor at least 40 years old with multiple myeloma. The specimen was a population of CD138-negative cells sorted from bone marrow. Written as DNA, the CDR3 is TGCAGTGCTAGTCTGGGACATAGGATATACGAGCAGTACTTC. Translating it yields CSASLGHRIYEQYF.